Listed below are T cell receptor beta chains from one sample, sequenced in a study of OX40 agonist ivuxolimab in advanced cancers. Method: immunoSEQ multiplex PCR; TCRdb's copy keeps in-frame clones and lacks some. The table lists roughly 48,000 clones, about 85% of them singletons. The input for sequencing was CD4+ or CD8+ T cells sorted from blood, taken in a trial of the OX40 agonist ivuxolimab. All receptors derive from an adult with an advanced solid tumor such as melanoma, head and neck, liver or kidney cancer. Each CDR3 is given with its conserved first and last residue. A clone size is listed for some rows: how often the clone was seen (once, few, many), or a class if it is expanded.

J: TRBJ1-3; size: -; V: TRBV11-2; CDR3: CASGKTGTATISGNTIYF
J: TRBJ2-1; size: -; V: TRBV19; CDR3: CASSLGRNQGEQFF
J: TRBJ1-1; size: once; V: TRBV29-1; CDR3: CSVEPPGHSLNTEAFF
J: TRBJ2-1; size: -; V: TRBV29-1; CDR3: CSVESLRTSGGGGQFF
J: TRBJ2-5; size: -; V: TRBV9; CDR3: CASSVSAAASSEETQYF
J: TRBJ2-3; size: -; V: TRBV29-1; CDR3: CSVELSTDTQYF
J: TRBJ2-3; size: once; V: TRBV7-3; CDR3: CASSSSIASADTQYF
J: TRBJ2-3; size: -; V: TRBV7-2; CDR3: CASREVSGRADTQYF
J: TRBJ1-4; size: -; V: TRBV5-1; CDR3: CASSLAWAGSNEKLFF
J: TRBJ1-4; size: -; V: TRBV5-1; CDR3: CASSRETGTNEKLFF
J: TRBJ2-1; size: -; V: TRBV30; CDR3: CAWTRRLSYNEQFF
J: TRBJ1-2; size: -; V: TRBV30; CDR3: CAWSVPNRVYGYTF
J: TRBJ2-2; size: -; V: TRBV5-1; CDR3: CASSLPGPTGELFF
J: TRBJ2-1; size: few; V: TRBV28; CDR3: CASSIILGGTSGRVNEQFF
J: TRBJ1-3; size: -; V: TRBV10-3; CDR3: CAISITTGNGNTIYF
J: TRBJ2-1; size: few; V: TRBV7-9; CDR3: CASSLRGGTYNEQFF
J: TRBJ2-3; size: once; V: TRBV5-4; CDR3: CASSLLDRYTDTQYF
J: TRBJ1-4; size: -; V: TRBV11-3; CDR3: CASSLHGGFFEKLFF
J: TRBJ2-3; size: few; V: TRBV12-1; CDR3: CASSTGTSSTDTQYF
J: TRBJ2-1; size: -; V: TRBV4-1; CDR3: CASSHELAGGHNEQFF
J: TRBJ1-4; size: -; V: TRBV25-1; CDR3: CASSEVTGRLNEKLFF
J: TRBJ2-7; size: -; V: TRBV4-1; CDR3: CASSQDWSGRARYEQYF
J: TRBJ1-5; size: -; V: TRBV6-1; CDR3: CASSAGTIEPQHF
J: TRBJ2-5; size: -; V: TRBV9; CDR3: CASSLRGGPTYETQYF
J: TRBJ1-4; size: -; V: TRBV5-6; CDR3: CASSFWGPNEKLFF
J: TRBJ2-2; size: -; V: TRBV7-3; CDR3: CASSPSANTGELFF